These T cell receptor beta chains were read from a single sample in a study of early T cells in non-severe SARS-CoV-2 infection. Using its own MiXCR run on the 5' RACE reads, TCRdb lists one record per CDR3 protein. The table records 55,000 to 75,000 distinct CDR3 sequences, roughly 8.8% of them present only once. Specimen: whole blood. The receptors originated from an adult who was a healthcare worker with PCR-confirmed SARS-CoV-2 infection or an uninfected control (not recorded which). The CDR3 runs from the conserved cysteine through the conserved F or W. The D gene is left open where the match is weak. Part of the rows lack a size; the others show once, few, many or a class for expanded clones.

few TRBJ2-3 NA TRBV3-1 CASSRPGLADSTDTQYF TGTGCCAGCAGCCGGCCGGGCCTCGCGGATAGCACAGATACGCAGTATTTT
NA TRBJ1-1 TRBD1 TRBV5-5 CASSQTGGRNTEAFF TGTGCCAGCAGCCAGACAGGGGGCCGGAACACTGAAGCTTTCTTT
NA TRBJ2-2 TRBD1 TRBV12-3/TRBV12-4 CASRRTGGAGTGELFF TGTGCCAGCAGAAGGACAGGGGGTGCCGGGACCGGGGAGCTGTTTTTT
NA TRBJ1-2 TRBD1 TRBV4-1 CASQARAGGSYGYTF TGCGCCAGCCAAGCACGGGCAGGGGGCAGCTATGGCTACACCTTC
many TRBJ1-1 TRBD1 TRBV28 CASLPGQRNTEAFF TGTGCCAGCCTGCCGGGACAGCGGAACACTGAAGCTTTCTTT
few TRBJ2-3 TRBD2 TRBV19 CASSPPAGGTTDTQYF TGTGCCAGTAGTCCCCCGGCGGGGGGTACCACAGATACGCAGTATTTT
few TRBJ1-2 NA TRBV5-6 CASSLMGQDPYGYTF TGTGCCAGCAGCCTGATGGGGCAGGACCCTTATGGCTACACCTTC
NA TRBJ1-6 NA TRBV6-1 CASSEASRGAYNSPLHF TGTGCCAGCAGTGAAGCAAGCAGGGGCGCCTATAATTCACCCCTCCACTTT
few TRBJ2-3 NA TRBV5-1 CASSLGGRRDTQYF TGCGCCAGCAGCTTGGGGGGACGGAGAGATACGCAGTATTTT
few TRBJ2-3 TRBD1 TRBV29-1 CSVDIQGSTDTQYF TGCAGCGTTGATATACAGGGGAGCACAGATACGCAGTATTTT
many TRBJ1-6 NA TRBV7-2 CASSLAPGVGSPLHF TGTGCCAGCAGCTTAGCGCCGGGGGTCGGTTCACCCCTCCACTTT
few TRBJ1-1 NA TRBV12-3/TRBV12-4 CASSRDTNLMNTEAFF TGTGCCAGCAGCAGGGACACCAACCTCATGAACACTGAAGCTTTCTTT
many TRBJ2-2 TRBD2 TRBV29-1 CSVESVAGGGGELFF TGCAGCGTTGAATCGGTAGCGGGGGGCGGCGGGGAGCTGTTTTTT
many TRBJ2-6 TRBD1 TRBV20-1 CSARGQGFSGANVLTF TGCAGTGCTAGGGGACAGGGCTTCTCTGGGGCCAACGTCCTGACTTTC
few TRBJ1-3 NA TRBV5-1 CASSADGTSGNTIYF TGCGCCAGCTCTGCGGACGGAACCTCTGGAAACACCATATATTTT
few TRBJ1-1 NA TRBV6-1 CASTWGTVNTEAFF TGTGCCAGCACCTGGGGGACTGTGAACACTGAAGCTTTCTTT
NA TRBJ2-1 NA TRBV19 CASSIPGFVWNEQFF TGTGCCAGTAGTATTCCAGGGTTCGTGTGGAATGAGCAGTTCTTC
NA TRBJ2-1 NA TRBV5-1 CASSLVGNYNEQFF TGCGCCAGCAGCTTGGTAGGGAACTACAATGAGCAGTTCTTC
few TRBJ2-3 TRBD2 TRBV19 CASSSPRRGDWSDTQYF TGTGCCAGTAGTTCTCCCCGGCGGGGGGATTGGTCGGATACGCAGTATTTT
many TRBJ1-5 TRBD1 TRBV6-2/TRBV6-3 CASSLYGTGDREPQHF TGTGCCAGCAGTTTATACGGGACAGGGGATAGAGAGCCCCAGCATTTT
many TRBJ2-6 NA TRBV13 CASSSRTARDESSGANVLTF TGTGCCAGCAGCTCACGTACCGCCCGGGACGAAAGCTCTGGGGCCAACGTCCTGACTTTC
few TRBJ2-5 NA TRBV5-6 CASSSRGTGVQETQYF TGTGCCAGCAGTTCGAGGGGGACGGGAGTGCAAGAGACCCAGTACTTC
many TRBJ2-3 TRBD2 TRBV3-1 CASSVGLKTDTQYF TGTGCCAGCAGCGTGGGACTAAAGACAGATACGCAGTATTTT
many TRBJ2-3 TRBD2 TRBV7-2 CASSLRTSGGARGTDTQYF TGTGCCAGCAGCCTCCGAACTAGCGGGGGGGCCAGAGGGACAGATACGCAGTATTTT
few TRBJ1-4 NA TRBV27 CASSLYPGSMGDEKLFF TGTGCCAGCAGTTTATATCCAGGGTCTATGGGGGATGAAAAACTGTTTTTT